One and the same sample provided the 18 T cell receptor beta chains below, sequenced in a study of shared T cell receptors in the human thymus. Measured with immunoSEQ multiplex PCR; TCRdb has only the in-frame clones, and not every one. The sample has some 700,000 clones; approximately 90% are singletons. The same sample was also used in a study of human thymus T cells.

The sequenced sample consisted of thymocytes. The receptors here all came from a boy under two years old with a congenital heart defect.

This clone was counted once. The CDR3 DNA sequence: TGTGCCATCAGTGGAACTAGCGGTAGCGCGAGGTTCTTC. Protein: CAISGTSGSARFF. This chain links TRBV10-3 with TRBJ2-1; 8 bases agree with TRBD2. The germline V gene has CDR1 ENHRY and CDR2 SYGVKD. V was clipped by 4 bases and J by 15 bases; unmatched bases: 11. The CDR3 has 13 amino acids.

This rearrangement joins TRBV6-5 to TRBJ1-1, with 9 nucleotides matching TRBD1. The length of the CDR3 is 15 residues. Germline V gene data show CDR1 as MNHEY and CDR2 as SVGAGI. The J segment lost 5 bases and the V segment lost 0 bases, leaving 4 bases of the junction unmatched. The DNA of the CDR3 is TGTGCCAGCAGTTACTCGGGACAGGGAGGAACTGAAGCTTTCTTT. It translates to CASSYSGQGGTEAFF.

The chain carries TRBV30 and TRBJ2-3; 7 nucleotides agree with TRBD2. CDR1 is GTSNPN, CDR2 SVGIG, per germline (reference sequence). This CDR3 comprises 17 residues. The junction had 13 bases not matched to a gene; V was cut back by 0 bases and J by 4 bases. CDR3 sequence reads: CAWSVLRGGGGADTQYF. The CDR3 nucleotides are TGTGCCTGGAGTGTACTCCGGGGCGGGGGAGGGGCAGATACGCAGTATTTT.

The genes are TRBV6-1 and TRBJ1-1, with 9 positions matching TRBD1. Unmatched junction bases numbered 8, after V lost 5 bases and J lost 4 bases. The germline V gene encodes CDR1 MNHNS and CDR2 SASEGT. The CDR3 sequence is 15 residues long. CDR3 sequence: CASSSNRGLTTEAFF. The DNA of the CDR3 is TGTGCCAGCAGTTCTAACAGGGGGCTTACCACTGAAGCTTTCTTT.

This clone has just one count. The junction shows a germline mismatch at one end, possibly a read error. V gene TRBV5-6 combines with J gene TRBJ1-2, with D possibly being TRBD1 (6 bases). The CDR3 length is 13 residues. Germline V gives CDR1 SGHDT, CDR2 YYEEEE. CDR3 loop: CASSSARGGLGTF. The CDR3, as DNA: TGTGCCAGCAGCTCCGCCAGGGGAGGGCTGGGAACATTC.

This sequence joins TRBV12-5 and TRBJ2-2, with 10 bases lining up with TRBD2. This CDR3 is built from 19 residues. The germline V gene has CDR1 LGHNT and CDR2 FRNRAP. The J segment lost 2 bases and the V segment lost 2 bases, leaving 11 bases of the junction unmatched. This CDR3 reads CASGLIWGTSDLNTGELFF. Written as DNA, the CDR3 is TGTGCTAGTGGTTTGATTTGGGGGACTAGCGACTTAAACACCGGGGAGCTGTTTTTT.

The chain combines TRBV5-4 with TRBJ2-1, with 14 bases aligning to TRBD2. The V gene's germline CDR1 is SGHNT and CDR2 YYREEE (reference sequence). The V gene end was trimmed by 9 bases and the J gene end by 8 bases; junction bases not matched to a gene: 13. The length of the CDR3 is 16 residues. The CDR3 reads CATLNSGTSGRYEQFF. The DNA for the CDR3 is TGTGCCACCCTAAACTCTGGGACTAGCGGGAGATATGAGCAGTTCTTC.

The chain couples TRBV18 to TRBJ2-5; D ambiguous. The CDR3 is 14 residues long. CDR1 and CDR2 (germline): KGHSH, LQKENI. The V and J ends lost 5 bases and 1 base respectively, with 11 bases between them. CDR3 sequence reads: CASSDSTAQETQYF. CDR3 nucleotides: TGTGCCAGCTCAGACTCGACGGCCCAAGAGACCCAGTACTTC.

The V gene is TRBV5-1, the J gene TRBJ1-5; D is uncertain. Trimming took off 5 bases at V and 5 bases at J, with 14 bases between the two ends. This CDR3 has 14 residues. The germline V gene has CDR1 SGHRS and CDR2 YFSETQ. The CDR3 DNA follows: TGCGCCAGCAGTTCTGGAGGGCCCGATCAGCCCCAGCATTTT. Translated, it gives CASSSGGPDQPQHF. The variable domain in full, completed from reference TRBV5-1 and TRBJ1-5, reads KAGVTQTPRYLIKTRGQQVTLSCSPISGHRSVSWYQQTPGQGLQFLFEYFSETQRNKGNFPGRFSGRQFSNSRSEMNVSTLELGDSALYLCASSSGGPDQPQHFGDGTRLSIL.

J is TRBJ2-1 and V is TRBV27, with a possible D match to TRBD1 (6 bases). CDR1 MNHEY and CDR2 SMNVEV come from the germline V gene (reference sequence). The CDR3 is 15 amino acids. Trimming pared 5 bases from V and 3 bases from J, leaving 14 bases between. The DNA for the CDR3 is TGTGCCAGCAGTGTTGGGGGCAGGGGCTACAATGAGCAGTTCTTC. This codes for CASSVGGRGYNEQFF.

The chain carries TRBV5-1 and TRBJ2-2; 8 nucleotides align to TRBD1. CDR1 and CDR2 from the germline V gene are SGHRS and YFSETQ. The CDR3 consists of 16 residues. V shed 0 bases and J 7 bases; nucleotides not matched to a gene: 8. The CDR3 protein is CASSLETTGEDGELFF. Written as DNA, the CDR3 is TGCGCCAGCAGCTTGGAGACGACAGGGGAGGACGGGGAGCTGTTTTTT. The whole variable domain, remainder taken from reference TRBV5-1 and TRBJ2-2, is KAGVTQTPRYLIKTRGQQVTLSCSPISGHRSVSWYQQTPGQGLQFLFEYFSETQRNKGNFPGRFSGRQFSNSRSEMNVSTLELGDSALYLCASSLETTGEDGELFFGEGSRLTVL.

Here the CDR3 reads CASSLTSRSDTQYF. CDR3 bases: TGTGCCAGCAGCTTAACTAGTCGGTCAGATACGCAGTATTTT. The gene calls are TRBV13 and TRBJ2-3, with TRBD2 as a possible D gene (5 bases). Germline CDR1 is PRHDT and CDR2 is FYEKMQ (reference sequence). Trimming pared 2 bases from V and 4 bases from J, leaving 10 bases between. CDR3 length: 14 amino acids.

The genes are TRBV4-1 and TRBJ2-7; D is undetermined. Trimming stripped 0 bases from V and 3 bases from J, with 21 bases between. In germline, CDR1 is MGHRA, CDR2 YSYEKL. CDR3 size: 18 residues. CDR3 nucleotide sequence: TGCGCCAGCAGCCAAGATTGGTCCCCAGGTATACCTGTCTACGAGCAGTACTTC. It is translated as CASSQDWSPGIPVYEQYF.

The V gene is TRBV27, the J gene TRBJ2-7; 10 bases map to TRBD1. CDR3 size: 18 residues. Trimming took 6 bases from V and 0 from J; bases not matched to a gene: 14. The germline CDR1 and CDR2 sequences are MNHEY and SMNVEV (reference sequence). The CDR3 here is CASSPGTGAPLPSYEQYF. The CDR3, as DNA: TGTGCCAGCAGCCCCGGGACAGGGGCTCCCTTACCCTCCTACGAGCAGTACTTC.

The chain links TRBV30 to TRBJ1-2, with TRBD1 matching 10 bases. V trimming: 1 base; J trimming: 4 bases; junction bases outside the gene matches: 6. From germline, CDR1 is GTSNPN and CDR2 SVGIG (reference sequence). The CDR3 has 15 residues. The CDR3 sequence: CAWSERQGAGYGYTF. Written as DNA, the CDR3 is TGTGCCTGGAGTGAACGACAGGGGGCTGGCTATGGCTACACCTTC.

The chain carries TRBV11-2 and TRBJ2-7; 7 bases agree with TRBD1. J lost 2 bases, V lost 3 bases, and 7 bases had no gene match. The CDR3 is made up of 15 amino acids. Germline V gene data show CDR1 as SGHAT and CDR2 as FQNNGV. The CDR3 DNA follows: TGTGCCAGCAGCTTGACAGGGCTACCTACCTACGAGCAGTACTTC. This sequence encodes CASSLTGLPTYEQYF.

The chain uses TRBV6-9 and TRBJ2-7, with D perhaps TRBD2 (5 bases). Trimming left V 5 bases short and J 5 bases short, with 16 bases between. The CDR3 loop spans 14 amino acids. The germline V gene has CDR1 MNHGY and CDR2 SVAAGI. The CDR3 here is CASSSGRTQHEQYF. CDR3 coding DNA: TGTGCCAGCAGTAGCGGCAGGACCCAACACGAGCAGTACTTC.

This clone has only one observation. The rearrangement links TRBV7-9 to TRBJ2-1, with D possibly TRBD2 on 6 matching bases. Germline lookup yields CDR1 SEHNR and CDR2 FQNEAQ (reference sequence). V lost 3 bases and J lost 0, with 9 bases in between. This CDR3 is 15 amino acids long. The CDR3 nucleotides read TGTGCCAGCAGCTTGACTAGGGGCTCCTACAATGAGCAGTTCTTC. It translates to CASSLTRGSYNEQFF.